These 13 T cell receptor beta chains originate from one sample sequenced in a study of cytomegalovirus exposure and HLA in healthy donors. In the PCR, 60 Vbeta and 13 Jbeta primers were used. The method was immunoSEQ multiplex PCR; TCRdb's version includes in-frame clones alone and lacks a portion of them. There are more than 90,000 clones in the sample; approximately 74% occur only once, and approximately 2% lies in the top ten. Sequencing input: PBMCs. The receptors stem from a middle-aged woman in good health and CMV-seronegative.

This clone has just a few counts. The rearrangement links TRBV5-4 to TRBJ1-1, with TRBD1 matching over 8 bases. The CDR3 extends over 15 amino acids. CDR1 is SGHNT, CDR2 YYREEE, per germline (reference sequence). Trimming removed 0 bases from V and 8 bases from J; junction bases left unmatched: 9. The CDR3 reads CASSLEAQGAWEAFF. The CDR3, as DNA: TGTGCCAGCAGCTTGGAGGCCCAGGGGGCGTGGGAAGCTTTCTTT. The full variable domain, with the rest looked up from reference TRBV5-4 and TRBJ1-1, is ETGVTQSPTHLIKTRGQQVTLRCSSQSGHNTVSWYQQALGQGPQFIFQYYREEENGRGNFPPRFSGLQFPNYSSELNVNALELDDSALYLCASSLEAQGAWEAFFGQGTRLTVV.

V is TRBV10-3 and J is TRBJ2-7, with D unclear. This CDR3 contains 16 residues. Germline V gene lookup returns CDR1 ENHRY and CDR2 SYGVKD. The V end lost 4 bases, the J end lost 0 bases, and 16 bases lay between the germline ends. The DNA of the CDR3 is TGTGCCATCAGTGCTATCGACTCGTCGGGCTCCTACGAGCAGTACTTC. This translates into CAISAIDSSGSYEQYF.

The chain has TRBV27 and TRBJ1-1; perhaps TRBD1 as D (6 bases). CDR3 length equals 16 residues. The germline gives CDR1 MNHEY, CDR2 SMNVEV (reference sequence). V was clipped by 6 bases and J by 6 bases, with 23 bases between them. CDR3 nucleotides: TGTGCCAGCAGCCATTATGCGGTGGGGGCCGGGGCTGAAGCTTTCTTT. Translated, it gives CASSHYAVGAGAEAFF.

The J gene is TRBJ2-2, the V gene TRBV6-5, with D possibly being TRBD2 (6 bases). Per the germline V gene, CDR1 is MNHEY and CDR2 is SVGAGI. V gave up 4 bases and J gave up 2 bases, with 14 bases separating them. The CDR3 spans 16 residues. The chain's CDR3 is CASSFGGLTNTGELFF. The CDR3 DNA reads as TGTGCCAGCAGTTTCGGGGGACTTACAAACACCGGGGAGCTGTTTTTT.

This chain connects TRBV9 to TRBJ2-1; 12 bases map to TRBD1. Germline loops: CDR1 SGDLS, CDR2 YYNGEE. J gave up 8 bases and V 0 bases, and 15 bases lay outside the gene matches. The CDR3 contains 19 residues. CDR3 sequence (DNA): TGTGCCAGCAGCGTAGCTCAGGGACAGGGGGCTCTAACTGGGTATGAGCAGTTCTTC. Translating gives CASSVAQGQGALTGYEQFF.

The CDR3 region has the DNA TGTGCCAGTAGTTCCGGGACTAGCGGGTACTCCTACGAGCAGTACTTC. It specifies CASSSGTSGYSYEQYF. The chain is built from TRBV19 and TRBJ2-7; the match to TRBD2 covers 12 bases. The CDR3 extends over 16 amino acids. The ends lost 5 bases at V and 0 bases at J; junction bases unmatched: 5. Germline V gene sequence: CDR1 LNHDA, CDR2 SQIVND (reference sequence).

The genes are TRBV5-4 and TRBJ2-1, with D possibly being TRBD2 (6 bases). The CDR3 runs 16 residues. Germline-derived CDR1 and CDR2 are SGHNT and YYREEE (reference sequence). Trimming pared 0 bases from V and 2 bases from J, leaving 12 bases between. This chain's CDR3 is CASSLASSEAYNEQFF. The CDR3 DNA reads as TGTGCCAGCAGCTTGGCCTCTAGCGAGGCCTACAATGAGCAGTTCTTC.

This sequence joins TRBV6-6 and TRBJ1-1, with D possibly matching TRBD1 (6 bases). The CDR3 runs 13 residues. The V gene's germline CDR1 is MNHNY and CDR2 SVGAGI (reference sequence). The V end lost 3 bases, the J end lost 5 bases, and 10 bases lay between the germline ends. The CDR3 loop is CASSYATGTEAFF. CDR3 DNA: TGTGCCAGCAGTTATGCGACAGGAACTGAAGCTTTCTTT.

The rearrangement links TRBV6-5 to TRBJ2-2, with D uncertain. The CDR3 totals 14 residues. With 5 bases removed from V and 2 bases from J, the gap between germline ends came to 9 bases. Germline V gene sequence: CDR1 MNHEY, CDR2 SVGAGI. The chain's CDR3 is CASSRVRNTGELFF. DNA for the CDR3: TGTGCCAGCAGTCGGGTCCGCAACACCGGGGAGCTGTTTTTT.

This clone appeared once. The chain combines TRBV14 with TRBJ1-1, with 9 bases aligning to TRBD1. Germline V gives CDR1 SGHDN, CDR2 FVKESK. J gave up 1 base and V 9 bases, and 12 bases lay outside the gene matches. CDR3 size: 16 residues. The CDR3 reads CASNGQGKSGNTEAFF. Here the CDR3 DNA reads TGTGCCAGTAACGGACAGGGGAAGAGCGGGAACACTGAAGCTTTCTTT.

The chain has TRBV5-6 and TRBJ2-7; D unclear. This CDR3 has 12 residues. V lost 2 bases and J lost 2, with 5 bases in between. The germline V gene encodes CDR1 SGHDT and CDR2 YYEEEE. CDR3 nucleotide sequence: TGTGCCAGCAGCTTAGAGGCCTACGAGCAGTACTTC. Protein: CASSLEAYEQYF.

This clone occurred a few times. V gene TRBV6-6 combines with J gene TRBJ2-1; no definite D call. The V end was cut by 0 bases, the J end by 6 bases, with 6 bases between. Germline assignment: CDR1 MNHNY and CDR2 SVGAGI (reference sequence). CDR3 length: 13 amino acids. CDR3 protein: CASSYSSLNEQFF. In nucleotides, the CDR3 is TGTGCCAGCAGTTACTCGTCCCTCAATGAGCAGTTCTTC.

In DNA form, the CDR3 reads TGCAGCGTTGACCAGGCTTTGAACACTGAAGCTTTCTTT. It codes for CSVDQALNTEAFF. The chain carries TRBV29-1 and TRBJ1-1, with D unresolved. The CDR3 totals 13 residues. V was pared by 3 bases and J by 0 bases, with 8 bases between. Germline CDR1 is SQVTM and CDR2 is ANQGSEA.